A selection of T cell receptor beta chains follows, all from one sample in a study of T cells in localized non-small cell lung cancer. The repertoire was sequenced with immunoSEQ multiplex PCR; TCRdb's copy has only in-frame clones and lacks some. Of 2,500 to 3,000 clones listed, 15% to 20% were seen once; the top ten hold approximately 25%. Sequenced material: lung tumor tissue, taken before any cancer treatment. The receptors shown here come from a male donor older than 55 with stage II squamous cell lung carcinoma. Both conserved end residues are part of each CDR3. Each record gives: J gene, V gene, CDR3 protein.

j_call: TRBJ2-2; v_call: TRBV2; cdr3_aa: CASSEARGGELFF
j_call: TRBJ2-1; v_call: TRBV6-8; cdr3_aa: CASSGLAADNEQFF
j_call: TRBJ2-3; v_call: TRBV19; cdr3_aa: CASSATGGRTDTQYF
j_call: TRBJ1-1; v_call: TRBV11-3; cdr3_aa: CASSRGQLNTEAFF
j_call: TRBJ2-5; v_call: TRBV11-3; cdr3_aa: CASRRTPGYQETQYF
j_call: TRBJ1-1; v_call: TRBV18; cdr3_aa: CASSQKLGTANTEAFF
j_call: TRBJ2-5; v_call: TRBV10-3; cdr3_aa: CAISERAGATSGETQYF
j_call: TRBJ2-3; v_call: TRBV11-3; cdr3_aa: CASRRQGPGGDTQYF
j_call: TRBJ1-5; v_call: TRBV19; cdr3_aa: CASSSWTPGPNQPQHF
j_call: TRBJ1-1; v_call: TRBV7-2; cdr3_aa: CASSLGTGTEAFF
j_call: TRBJ2-2; v_call: TRBV18; cdr3_aa: CASSARTPQDGELFF
j_call: TRBJ2-7; v_call: TRBV5-1; cdr3_aa: CASSPGQATYEQYF
j_call: TRBJ1-6; v_call: TRBV9; cdr3_aa: CASTRNPYNSPLHF
j_call: TRBJ2-3; v_call: TRBV4-1; cdr3_aa: CASSQEPLLDTQYF
j_call: TRBJ1-2; v_call: TRBV11-3; cdr3_aa: CASSLFAGPTGGYTF
j_call: TRBJ1-2; v_call: TRBV9; cdr3_aa: CASSVAGYGYTF
j_call: TRBJ1-2; v_call: TRBV6-8; cdr3_aa: CASRFSGLYGYTF
j_call: TRBJ1-2; v_call: TRBV28; cdr3_aa: CAIPDSPGRGTYYGYTF
j_call: TRBJ2-1; v_call: TRBV6-8; cdr3_aa: CASSSLGGDPSYNEQFF
j_call: TRBJ2-2; v_call: TRBV6-8; cdr3_aa: CASRPGKNTGELFF
j_call: TRBJ2-2; v_call: TRBV11-3; cdr3_aa: CASSLGPSNTGELFF
j_call: TRBJ1-6; v_call: TRBV11-3; cdr3_aa: CASSASGTGNNSPLHF
j_call: TRBJ1-5; v_call: TRBV6-1; cdr3_aa: CASSEGAERNQPQHF
j_call: TRBJ2-3; v_call: TRBV12-5; cdr3_aa: CASKEADTQYF
j_call: TRBJ2-7; v_call: TRBV18; cdr3_aa: CASSEGGYEQYF
j_call: TRBJ1-1; v_call: TRBV30; cdr3_aa: CAWSRTENTEAFF
j_call: TRBJ1-6; v_call: TRBV6-8; cdr3_aa: CASRTTVPGQGVDSPLHF
j_call: TRBJ1-2; v_call: TRBV23-1; cdr3_aa: CASSTGHTRGYTF
j_call: TRBJ1-1; v_call: TRBV30; cdr3_aa: CAWSIRRAEAFF
j_call: TRBJ2-3; v_call: TRBV9; cdr3_aa: CASSVYTDTQYF
j_call: TRBJ1-6; v_call: TRBV15; cdr3_aa: CATSRDRQANSPLHF
j_call: TRBJ2-7; v_call: TRBV11-3; cdr3_aa: CASSPGYDSYEQYF
j_call: TRBJ2-5; v_call: TRBV14; cdr3_aa: CASSQVSTAGTQYF
j_call: TRBJ2-1; v_call: TRBV11-3; cdr3_aa: CASTGRAGVGYNEQFF
j_call: TRBJ2-7; v_call: TRBV11-3; cdr3_aa: CASSLDGPSYGEQYF
j_call: TRBJ1-2; v_call: TRBV30; cdr3_aa: CAWSGPGTALRHGYTF
j_call: TRBJ1-2; v_call: TRBV6-8; cdr3_aa: CASSYSGGDYGYTF
j_call: TRBJ2-3; v_call: TRBV15; cdr3_aa: CATSRDQVSSDTQYF
j_call: TRBJ2-5; v_call: TRBV19; cdr3_aa: CASSINYLETQYF
j_call: TRBJ2-4; v_call: TRBV14; cdr3_aa: CASSQGNIQYF
j_call: TRBJ1-4; v_call: TRBV11-3; cdr3_aa: CASSLQQATNEKLFF
j_call: TRBJ1-6; v_call: TRBV25-1; cdr3_aa: CAAGQGLISLHF
j_call: TRBJ1-1; v_call: TRBV6-8; cdr3_aa: CASKLEGGTEAFF
j_call: TRBJ2-1; v_call: TRBV18; cdr3_aa: CASSLAGGFNEQFF
j_call: TRBJ2-3; v_call: TRBV30; cdr3_aa: CAWSDTGYRGTDTQYF
j_call: TRBJ2-2; v_call: TRBV19; cdr3_aa: CASTEPGLASLTGELFF